The 5 T cell receptor beta chains below all came from one sample that was sequenced in a study of response to subunit inactivated influenza vaccine. TCRdb used MiXCR to reprocess the RT-PCR reads, holding one entry per CDR3 protein. The sample records 800,000 to 1,000,000 distinct CDR3 sequences, 21% being singletons. Sequencing used PBMCs from blood, obtained about 5 days after vaccination. These receptors originate from a man aged 50-59 years who received an inactivated influenza vaccine.

This clonotype turned up a few times. The chain links TRBV14 to TRBJ2-3; D unresolved. Trimming pared 4 bases from V and 6 bases from J, leaving 11 bases between. This CDR3 region has 13 residues. Looked up from germline, CDR1 is SGHDN and CDR2 is FVKESK. CDR3 sequence: CASSPLSADTQYF. CDR3 DNA: TGTGCCAGCAGCCCCTTGAGTGCGGATACGCAGTATTTT.

This clonotype was observed a handful of times. The gene calls are TRBV5-5 and TRBJ2-2; D not certain. Trimming shortened V by 0 bases and J by 5 bases, and 8 bases separated the two germline ends. This CDR3 is built from 14 residues. The V gene's germline CDR1 is SGHKS and CDR2 YYEKEE (reference sequence). The DNA for the CDR3 is TGTGCCAGCAGCTTGGCCCTAACAACCGGGGAGCTGTTTTTT. Translation: CASSLALTTGELFF.

This clonotype was seen only a few times. The V gene is TRBV20-1, the J gene TRBJ1-4, with D maybe TRBD1 (5 bases). V was clipped by 2 bases and J by 8 bases, with 12 bases between them. This CDR3 is built from 13 residues. Germline V CDR1 and CDR2: DFQATT, SNEGSKA (reference sequence). The CDR3 here is CSARPGAAEKLFF. The CDR3 DNA follows: TGCAGTGCTAGACCCGGGGCGGCGGAAAAACTGTTTTTT.

This clonotype came up a few times. The chain has TRBV18 and TRBJ2-7; D is perhaps TRBD1 (6 bases). V lost 6 bases and J lost 2, with 11 bases in between. Per germline, CDR1 KGHSH and CDR2 LQKENI. The CDR3 sequence is 13 residues long. In DNA form, the CDR3 reads TGTGCCAGCTCGGGGGCCTATACCTACGAGCAGTACTTC. It codes for CASSGAYTYEQYF.

The chain recombines TRBV9 with TRBJ2-3, with D unresolved. The CDR3 length is 15 residues. The germline gives CDR1 SGDLS, CDR2 YYNGEE. Trimming removed 0 bases at V and 1 base at J, with 9 bases between. The CDR3 loop reads CASSVEASRTDTQYF. DNA of the CDR3: TGTGCCAGCAGCGTAGAGGCCTCTCGCACAGATACGCAGTATTTT.